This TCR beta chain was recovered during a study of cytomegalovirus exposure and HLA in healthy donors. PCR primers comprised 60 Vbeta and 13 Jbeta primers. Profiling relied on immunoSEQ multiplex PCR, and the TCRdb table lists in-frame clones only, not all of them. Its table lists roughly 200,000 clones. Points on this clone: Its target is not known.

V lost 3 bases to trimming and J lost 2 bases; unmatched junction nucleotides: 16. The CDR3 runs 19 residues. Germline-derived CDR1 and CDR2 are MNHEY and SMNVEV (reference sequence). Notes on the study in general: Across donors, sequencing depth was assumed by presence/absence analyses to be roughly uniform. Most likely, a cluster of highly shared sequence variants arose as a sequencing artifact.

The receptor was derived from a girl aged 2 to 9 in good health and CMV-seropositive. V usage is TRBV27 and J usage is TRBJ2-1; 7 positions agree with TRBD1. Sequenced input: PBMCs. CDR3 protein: CASSLTGPNLPRAYNEQFF. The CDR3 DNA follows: TGTGCCAGCAGTTTGACAGGGCCAAATCTTCCTAGGGCCTACAATGAGCAGTTCTTC.